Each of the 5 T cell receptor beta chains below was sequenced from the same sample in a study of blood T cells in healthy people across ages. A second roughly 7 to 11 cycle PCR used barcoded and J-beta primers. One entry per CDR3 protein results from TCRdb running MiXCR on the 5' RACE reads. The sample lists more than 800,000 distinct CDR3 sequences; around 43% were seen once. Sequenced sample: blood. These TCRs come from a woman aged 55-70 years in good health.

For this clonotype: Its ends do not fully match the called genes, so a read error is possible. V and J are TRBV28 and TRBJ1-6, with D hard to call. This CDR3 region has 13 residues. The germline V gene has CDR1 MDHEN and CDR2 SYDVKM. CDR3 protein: CASSSERVRPFHF. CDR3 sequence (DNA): TGTGCCAGCAGTTCCGAACGGGTGAGACCCTTCCACTTT.

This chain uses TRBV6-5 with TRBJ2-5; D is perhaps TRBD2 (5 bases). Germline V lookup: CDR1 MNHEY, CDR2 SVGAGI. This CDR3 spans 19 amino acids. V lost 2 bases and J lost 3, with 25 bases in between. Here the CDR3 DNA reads TGTGCCAGCAGTTACACGTCGCGGGTGGCCAGAGGCCAAGAAGAGACCCAGTACTTC. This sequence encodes CASSYTSRVARGQEETQYF.

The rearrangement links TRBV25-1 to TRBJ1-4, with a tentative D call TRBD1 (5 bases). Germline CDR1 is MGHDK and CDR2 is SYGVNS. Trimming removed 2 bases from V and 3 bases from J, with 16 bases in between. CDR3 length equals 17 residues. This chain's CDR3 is CASSENREGLSNEKLFF. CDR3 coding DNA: TGTGCCAGCAGTGAAAATAGGGAGGGGTTGTCTAATGAAAAACTGTTTTTT.

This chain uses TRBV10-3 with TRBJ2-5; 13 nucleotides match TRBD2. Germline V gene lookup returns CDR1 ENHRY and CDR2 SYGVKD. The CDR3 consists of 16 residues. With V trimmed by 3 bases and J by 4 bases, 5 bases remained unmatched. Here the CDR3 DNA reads TGTGCCATCAGTGATCGGACTAGCGGGAGTACAGAGACCCAGTACTTC. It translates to CAISDRTSGSTETQYF.

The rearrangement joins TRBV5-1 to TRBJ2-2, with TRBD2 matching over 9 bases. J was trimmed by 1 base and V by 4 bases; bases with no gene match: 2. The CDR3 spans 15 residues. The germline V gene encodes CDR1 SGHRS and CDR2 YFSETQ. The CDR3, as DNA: TGCGCCAGCAGCGAGACTAGCGGGAACACCGGGGAGCTGTTTTTT. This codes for CASSETSGNTGELFF.